Following are 26 T cell receptor delta chains from one sample sequenced in a study of gamma-delta T cells after stem cell transplantation. TCRdb called clones anew from the RT-PCR reads with CATT. Found here are roughly 10,000 delta-chain clones, about 38% of them singletons; the top ten hold roughly 2.8%. Sequenced input: gamma-delta T cells. These receptors originate from a human donor. It is not recorded whose cells these are; they may come from a transplant donor.

The chain combines TRDV1 with TRDJ1, with 9 bases that match TRDD3. The CDR3 runs to 22 residues. The junction had 26 bases not matched to a gene; V was cut back by 4 bases and J by 2 bases. Germline-derived CDR1 and CDR2 are TSWWSYY and QGS. CDR3 residues: CALGAPWRLQPLLGDATDKLIF. The DNA for the CDR3 is TGTGCTCTTGGGGCACCTTGGCGCCTGCAACCTCTTCTGGGGGATGCTACCGATAAACTCATCTTT.

This clone was counted a few times. The chain recombines TRDV1 with TRDJ1; 13 positions agree with TRDD3. Germline assignment: CDR1 TSWWSYY and CDR2 QGS. Unmatched junction bases numbered 37, after V lost 5 bases and J lost 7 bases. CDR3 size: 25 residues. The DNA of the CDR3 is TGTGCTCTTGGGAAACGACGGCTTCTATCCTACCGAATTACTGGGGGATACGCCTGCGGCCTTAAACTCATCTTT. It is translated as CALGKRRLLSYRITGGYACGLKLIF.

The rearrangement uses TRDV1 and TRDJ1, with TRDD3 as a possible D gene (6 bases). Per the germline V gene, CDR1 is TSWWSYY and CDR2 is QGS. This CDR3 contains 24 residues. The V end lost 3 bases, the J end lost 0 bases, and 38 bases lay between the germline ends. The CDR3 sequence: CALGDFPTRGDIRRFVRHTDKLIF. The CDR3 nucleotides are TGTGCTCTTGGGGACTTCCCTACACGGGGGGACATACGAAGATTTGTCCGACACACCGATAAACTCATCTTT.

The rearrangement uses TRDV2 and TRDJ2, with 8 nucleotides matching TRDD3. The CDR3 contains 18 residues. CDR1 GEAIGNYY and CDR2 EKD come from the germline V gene. The J segment lost 2 bases and the V segment lost 1 base, leaving 11 bases of the junction unmatched. The CDR3 nucleotides read TGTGCCTGTGACACTGTCCTGGGGGAAACCCCATTGACAGCACAACTCTTCTTT. Translated: CACDTVLGETPLTAQLFF.

A few counts support this clone. Distinct nucleotide sequences in the sample also encode this CDR3. The V gene is TRDV2, the J gene TRDJ3; 8 bases are a match to TRDD3. There are 19 residues in the CDR3. Losses at the gene ends were 1 base for V and 3 bases for J; bases not matched to a gene: 10. In germline, CDR1 is GEAIGNYY, CDR2 EKD. The CDR3 region is CACDTRGYPRYWDTRQMFF. For the CDR3, the DNA is TGTGCCTGTGACACGAGGGGATACCCCCGGTACTGGGACACCCGACAGATGTTTTTC.

A remark on this clone: At one of its ends the junction is not consistent with the germline gene, which may arise from a read error. V usage is TRDV2 and J usage is TRDJ3, with 8 positions matching TRDD3. CDR1 GEAIGNYY and CDR2 EKD come from the germline V gene. CDR3 length: 18 amino acids. CDR3: CACDTGGSHSSYTRQMFF. DNA for the CDR3: TGTGCCTGTGACACTGGGGGATCCCACTCCTCGTACACCCGACAGATGTTCTTC.

This clone was seen more than once but under ten times. The V and J genes are TRDV3 and TRDJ2; TRDD3 agrees at 12 bases. Germline assignment: CDR1 TVYSNPD and CDR2 GDNSRS (reference sequence). CDR3 length: 17 amino acids. V lost 5 bases to trimming and J lost 5 bases; unmatched junction nucleotides: 15. CDR3 in DNA: TGTGCCCTCCAACGTATGTCTGGGGGATACGTCACAGCACAACTCTTCTTT. It is translated as CALQRMSGGYVTAQLFF.

About this clone: Sequence at one end of the junction differs from germline and may be a read error. The genes are TRDV2 and TRDJ3; 12 bases line up with TRDD3. Per germline, CDR1 GEAIGNYY and CDR2 EKD. The CDR3 consists of 20 residues. The CDR3 loop reads CACDTQTGGYSSCDTRQMFF. DNA of the CDR3: TGTGCCTGTGACACTCAGACTGGGGGATACAGCTCCTGTGACACCCGCCAGATGTTTTTC.

The chain combines TRDV1 with TRDJ1, with 8 bases fitting TRDD3. The CDR3 consists of 19 residues. With 0 bases clipped from V and 5 bases from J, the junction kept 17 bases outside the gene matches. The V gene's germline CDR1 is TSWWSYY and CDR2 QGS. In DNA form, the CDR3 reads TGTGCTCTTGGGGAACTCGGAATGGGCGGCACTGGGGGCCTAGATAAACTCATCTTT. Its protein is CALGELGMGGTGGLDKLIF.

This clone was found a few times. This sequence joins TRAV29/DV5 and TRDJ1; 9 bases line up with TRDD3. V gave up 0 bases and J gave up 2 bases; unmatched junction bases: 17. Germline assignment: CDR1 NSMFDY and CDR2 ISSIKDK. The CDR3 spans 19 residues. As DNA, the CDR3 is TGTGCAGCAAGCGGCTATGTACTGGGGGAACATAATCCTACCGATAAACTCATCTTT. Protein product: CAASGYVLGEHNPTDKLIF. The full variable domain, rest sourced from reference TRAV29/DV5 and TRDJ1, is DQQVKQNSPSLSVQEGRISILNCDYTNSMFDYFLWYKKYPAEGPTFLISISSIKDKNEDGRFTVFLNKSAKHLSLHIVPSQPGDSAVYFCAASGYVLGEHNPTDKLIFGKGTRVTVEP.

This chain connects TRDV3 to TRDJ1; 11 bases match TRDD3. The CDR3 has 19 residues. J was trimmed by 3 bases and V by 1 base; bases with no gene match: 19. Germline CDR1 reads TVYSNPD; CDR2 reads GDNSRS (reference sequence). CDR3 DNA: TGTGCCTTTACGAGGGTGGTGTTTTCTGGGGGATACCCAGCCGATAAACTCATCTTT. Protein sequence: CAFTRVVFSGGYPADKLIF.

The J gene is TRDJ1, the V gene TRDV3; 10 nucleotides match TRDD3. Germline V gene data show CDR1 as TVYSNPD and CDR2 as GDNSRS (reference sequence). The V gene end was trimmed by 3 bases and the J gene end by 0 bases; junction bases not matched to a gene: 25. The length of the CDR3 is 21 residues. This CDR3 reads CAFKKANIYWGILKYTDKLIF. CDR3 sequence (DNA): TGTGCCTTCAAGAAGGCTAATATTTACTGGGGGATTCTCAAGTACACCGATAAACTCATCTTT.

This clone was seen once. The junction does not match germline at one end; this may be a read error. The CDR3 nucleotides are TGTGCCTGTGACACCGGGCTACTGGGGGATACGCGGTCCTTGGACACCCGACAGATGTTTTTC. Translating it yields CACDTGLLGDTRSLDTRQMFF. The rearrangement links TRDV2 to TRDJ3; 13 bases align to TRDD3. Germline-derived CDR1 and CDR2 are GEAIGNYY and EKD. This CDR3 is 21 amino acids long.

The DNA for the CDR3 is TGTGCTCTTGGGGCTCCGGGCACTTCCACTCTACTGGGGGATGCCTGGGACACCCGACAGATGTTTTTC. Translating it yields CALGAPGTSTLLGDAWDTRQMFF. The gene calls are TRDV1 and TRDJ3, with 10 positions matching TRDD3. CDR1 TSWWSYY and CDR2 QGS come from the germline V gene. V lost 4 bases, J lost 2 bases, and 20 bases stayed unmatched. The CDR3 is 23 amino acids.

The chain carries TRDV3 and TRDJ1; no reliable D call. The CDR3 is made up of 17 amino acids. CDR1 is TVYSNPD, CDR2 GDNSRS, per germline (reference sequence). V was cut by 4 bases and J by 0 bases, with 24 bases left in between. The DNA for the CDR3 is TGTGCCTGTGACACCGTACGGCGGAGATCGTACACCGATAAACTCATCTTT. It codes for CACDTVRRRSYTDKLIF.

The chain is built from TRDV3 and TRDJ1; D ambiguous. V was trimmed by 4 bases and J by 0 bases, leaving 9 bases between them. This CDR3 is 12 amino acids long. Germline V gene sequence: CDR1 TVYSNPD, CDR2 GDNSRS (reference sequence). The CDR3 protein is CASDYYTDKLIF. CDR3 in DNA: TGTGCCTCCGACTATTACACCGATAAACTCATCTTT.

There are a few counts of this clone. V is TRDV3 and J is TRDJ1, with no clear D. The V and J ends lost 2 bases and 0 bases respectively, with 13 bases between them. Looked up from germline, CDR1 is TVYSNPD and CDR2 is GDNSRS (reference sequence). CDR3 length: 14 amino acids. The chain's CDR3 is CAFCITQYTDKLIF. The CDR3 coding sequence is TGTGCCTTTTGCATCACCCAGTACACCGATAAACTCATCTTT.

Of note for this clone: A read error may account for a junction end that differs from germline. The chain employs TRDV2 and TRDJ1; a weak D match, TRDD2 (5 bases). The germline gives CDR1 GEAIGNYY, CDR2 EKD. This CDR3 has 16 residues. The CDR3 loop is CACDTASPLYTYKLIF. The CDR3 DNA follows: TGTGCCTGTGACACCGCTTCCCCGTTGTACACCTATAAACTCATCTTT.

Only a few counts were recorded for this clone. The chain joins TRDV1 to TRDJ1, with TRDD3 matching over 9 bases. This CDR3 spans 20 amino acids. With V trimmed by 8 bases and J by 3 bases, 25 bases remained unmatched. The germline gives CDR1 TSWWSYY, CDR2 QGS. CDR3 amino acids: CALSSRFLLRAGDTADKLIF. CDR3 nucleotide sequence: TGTGCTCTTTCCTCAAGATTCCTCCTTAGGGCGGGGGATACTGCCGATAAACTCATCTTT.

The V call is TRDV1, the J call TRDJ1; 12 nucleotides line up with TRDD3. The CDR3 has 25 amino acids. Germline CDR1 reads TSWWSYY; CDR2 reads QGS. V lost 3 bases and J lost 0; bases outside the gene matches: 29. The CDR3 loop is CALGDKDPRRLGWGIRDLYTDKLIF. The CDR3 bases are TGTGCTCTTGGGGATAAAGACCCTAGGAGGCTTGGCTGGGGGATACGCGACCTATACACCGATAAACTCATCTTT.

As regards this clone: Possible read error: a much larger clone is one base away. Other DNA sequences of this sample code for an identical CDR3. This sequence joins TRDV2 and TRDJ3; D perhaps matches TRDD3 (5 bases). This CDR3 is 18 amino acids long. Germline CDR1 reads GEAIGNYY; CDR2 reads EKD. The CDR3 spells CACDTPGRSSWDTRQMFF. CDR3 DNA: TGTGCCTGTGACACTCCGGGGCGAAGCTCCTGGGACACCCGACAGATGTTTTTT.

The rearrangement uses TRDV1 and TRDJ1; TRDD3 agrees at 8 bases. Germline trimming cut 3 bases from V and 0 bases from J; bases unmatched to any gene: 27. There are 23 residues in the CDR3. Germline V lookup: CDR1 TSWWSYY, CDR2 QGS. CDR3 protein: CALGDYKLPPTCTGGWYTDKLIF. CDR3 in DNA: TGTGCTCTTGGGGATTATAAACTTCCTCCTACCTGTACTGGGGGTTGGTACACCGATAAACTCATCTTT.

This clone is termed medium-sized. This specimen includes other DNA sequences encoding the same CDR3. The chain carries TRDV2 and TRDJ3, with 11 nucleotides matching TRDD3. The CDR3 has 17 amino acids. Germline V gene sequence: CDR1 GEAIGNYY, CDR2 EKD. J lost 2 bases, V lost 1 base, and 0 bases had no gene match. Written as DNA, the CDR3 is TGTGCCTGTGACACACTGGGGGATACCTGGGACACCCGACAGATGTTTTTC. Protein sequence: CACDTLGDTWDTRQMFF.

This clone has just one count. This chain connects TRDV3 to TRDJ1; 9 bases map to TRDD3. CDR3 length equals 17 residues. CDR1 is TVYSNPD, CDR2 GDNSRS, per germline (reference sequence). The ends lost 3 bases at V and 0 bases at J; junction bases unmatched: 14. CDR3 protein: CALTCVLGDSYTDKLIF. The CDR3 DNA follows: TGTGCCTTAACCTGCGTACTGGGGGACTCGTACACCGATAAACTCATCTTT.

V and J are TRDV1 and TRDJ1, with D tentatively TRDD2 or TRDD3 (7 bases each). This CDR3 region has 16 residues. V was pared by 3 bases and J by 5 bases, with 19 bases between. Germline CDR1 reads TSWWSYY; CDR2 reads QGS. CDR3 loop: CALGELPSLWGDKLIF. The CDR3, as DNA: TGTGCTCTTGGGGAGCTTCCTAGTCTCTGGGGGGATAAACTCATCTTT.

This clone has a handful of counts. With only one base between it and a far larger clone, this is likely a read error. The same CDR3 is also encoded by other DNA sequences in this sample. The V call is TRDV2, the J call TRDJ3; possible D gene TRDD3, 5 bases. Trimming pared 3 bases from V and 0 bases from J, leaving 8 bases between. The length of the CDR3 is 16 residues. Germline V gene lookup returns CDR1 GEAIGNYY and CDR2 EKD. The CDR3 DNA is TGTGCCTGTGACTGGGGAAGCTCCTGGGACACCCGACAGATGTTTTTC. Translation gives CACDWGSSWDTRQMFF.